This TCR beta chain was recovered during a study of a mutant IDH1 vaccine in newly diagnosed glioma. The CDR3 is made up of 15 amino acids. J was trimmed by 6 bases and V by 2 bases; bases with no gene match: 9. Germline V gives CDR1 SGHNT, CDR2 YYREEE (reference sequence). Concerning this clone: Its antigen is undetermined.

The table came from immunoSEQ multiplex PCR; TCRdb's copy has only in-frame clones and leaves some out. The table shows about 50,000 clones, with 60% to 85% occurring only once. Sample time point: week 35, safety follow-up. What each vaccine dose contained was 300 ug of mutant IDH1 20-mer peptide, accompanied by topical imiquimod. V usage is TRBV5-4 and J usage is TRBJ2-3; TRBD2 agrees at 7 bases. The sequence was obtained from a middle-aged man with glioma. The sample here was PBMCs, taken from a glioma patient whose treatment included an IDH1 peptide vaccine. This CDR3 is CASSFSGRPGDTQYF. The DNA for the CDR3 is TGTGCCAGCAGCTTTTCCGGGAGGCCGGGGGATACGCAGTATTTT.